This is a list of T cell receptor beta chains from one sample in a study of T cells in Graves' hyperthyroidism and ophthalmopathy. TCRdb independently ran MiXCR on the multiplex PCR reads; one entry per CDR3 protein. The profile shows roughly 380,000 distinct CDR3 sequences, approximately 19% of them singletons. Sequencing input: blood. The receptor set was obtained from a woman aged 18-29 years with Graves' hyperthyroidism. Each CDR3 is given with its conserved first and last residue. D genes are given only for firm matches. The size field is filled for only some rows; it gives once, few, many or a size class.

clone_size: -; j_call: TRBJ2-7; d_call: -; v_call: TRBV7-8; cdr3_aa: CASSLIQTQVYEQYF; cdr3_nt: TGTGCCAGCAGCTTAATACAGACTCAAGTCTACGAGCAGTACTTC
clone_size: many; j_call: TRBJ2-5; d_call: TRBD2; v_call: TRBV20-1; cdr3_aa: CSVRDYQEEETQYF; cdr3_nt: TGCAGTGTCCGGGACTACCAGGAGGAAGAGACCCAGTACTTC
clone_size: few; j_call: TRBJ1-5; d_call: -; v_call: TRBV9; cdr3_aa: CASSPDTGANQPQHF; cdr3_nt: TGTGCCAGCAGCCCTGACACGGGCGCCAATCAGCCCCAGCATTTT
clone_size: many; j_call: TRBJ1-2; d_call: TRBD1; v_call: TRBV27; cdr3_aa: CASTELTGGFIYGYTF; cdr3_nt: TGTGCCAGCACCGAACTTACAGGGGGCTTTATCTATGGCTACACCTTC
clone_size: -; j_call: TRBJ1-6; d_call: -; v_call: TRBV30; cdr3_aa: CAWTVRGDRWSYNSPLHF; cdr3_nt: TGTGCCTGGACCGTACGTGGGGACCGCTGGTCCTATAATTCACCCCTCCACTTT
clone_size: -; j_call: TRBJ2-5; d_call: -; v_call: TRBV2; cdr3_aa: CASSEALRVTQETQYF; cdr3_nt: TGTGCCAGCAGTGAAGCGCTCCGGGTTACCCAAGAGACCCAGTACTTC
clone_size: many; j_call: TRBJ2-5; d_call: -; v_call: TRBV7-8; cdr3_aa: CASSLSFRGPVEETQYF; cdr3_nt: TGTGCCAGCAGCTTAAGTTTCCGGGGGCCGGTGGAGGAGACCCAGTACTTC
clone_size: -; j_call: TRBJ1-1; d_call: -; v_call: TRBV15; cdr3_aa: CATSRGTAAKNTEAFF; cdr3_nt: TGTGCCACCAGCAGAGGTACCGCTGCAAAGAACACTGAAGCTTTCTTT
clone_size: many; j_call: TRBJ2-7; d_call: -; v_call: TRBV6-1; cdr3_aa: CASTPRSGADEQYF; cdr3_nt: TGTGCCAGCACTCCTCGGTCGGGGGCTGACGAGCAGTACTTC
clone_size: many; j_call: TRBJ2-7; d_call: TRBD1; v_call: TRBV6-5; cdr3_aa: CASSSVGTGAKEQYF; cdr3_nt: TGTGCCAGCAGTTCAGTCGGGACAGGGGCCAAGGAGCAGTACTTC
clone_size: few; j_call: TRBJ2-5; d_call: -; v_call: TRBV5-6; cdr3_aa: CASSLLREGETQYF; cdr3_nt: TGTGCCAGCAGCTTGTTGAGAGAGGGGGAGACCCAGTACTTC
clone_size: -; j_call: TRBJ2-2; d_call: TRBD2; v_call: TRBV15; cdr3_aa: CATSRTLAGVTGELFF; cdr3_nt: TGTGCCACCAGCAGAACCCTAGCGGGGGTAACCGGGGAGCTGTTTTTT
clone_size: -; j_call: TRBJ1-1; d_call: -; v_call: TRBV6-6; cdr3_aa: CASSDDTLEAFF; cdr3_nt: TGTGCCAGCAGTGATGACACTCTCGAAGCTTTCTTT
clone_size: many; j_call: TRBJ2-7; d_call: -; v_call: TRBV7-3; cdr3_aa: CASSPEASPYEQYF; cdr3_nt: TGTGCCAGCTCCCCCGAGGCTAGCCCCTACGAGCAGTACTTC
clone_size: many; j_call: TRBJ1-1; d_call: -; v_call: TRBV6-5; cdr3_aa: CASSWQGRSTEAFF; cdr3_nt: TGTGCCAGCAGTTGGCAGGGTCGGAGTACTGAAGCTTTCTTT
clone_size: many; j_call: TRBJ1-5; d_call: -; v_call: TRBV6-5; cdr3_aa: CASSTQRGQPQHF; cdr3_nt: TGTGCCAGCAGCACACAGAGGGGACAGCCCCAGCATTTT